Below, 21 T cell receptor beta chains from the same sample are listed, as sequenced in a study of cytomegalovirus exposure and HLA in healthy donors. The PCR was carried out with 60 Vbeta primers and 13 Jbeta primers. Using immunoSEQ multiplex PCR, the repertoire was profiled, and TCRdb retains in-frame clones only, with some absent. In all, the sample yields about 200,000 clones. Sequenced sample: PBMCs. The receptor set was obtained from a girl between 2 and 10 years old in good health and CMV-seropositive.

The chain joins TRBV5-1 to TRBJ2-7; 8 nucleotides agree with TRBD2. With V trimmed by 0 bases and J by 3 bases, 8 bases remained unmatched. The CDR3 is 16 residues long. Germline V lookup: CDR1 SGHRS, CDR2 YFSETQ. The CDR3 DNA reads as TGCGCCAGCAGCTTGGTTTCTAGCGGGTTGAGCTACGAGCAGTACTTC. This codes for CASSLVSSGLSYEQYF.

The chain links TRBV7-6 to TRBJ2-7; 9 nucleotides agree with TRBD1. This CDR3 contains 15 residues. Germline V gene sequence: CDR1 SGHVS, CDR2 FNYEAQ. V shed 5 bases, J shed 1 base, and the junction held 6 bases outside the gene matches. CDR3 residues: CASSTGTGPSYEQYF. In nucleotides, the CDR3 is TGTGCCAGCAGCACGGGGACAGGGCCGTCCTACGAGCAGTACTTC.

V and J are TRBV11-2 and TRBJ2-1; tentatively, D is TRBD2 (6 bases). With 1 base removed from V and 2 bases from J, the gap between germline ends came to 9 bases. Germline-derived CDR1 and CDR2 are SGHAT and FQNNGV. The CDR3 loop spans 15 amino acids. This CDR3 reads CASSLGGDTYNEQFF. The CDR3 DNA follows: TGTGCCAGCAGCTTAGGGGGGGATACCTACAATGAGCAGTTCTTC.

The V and J genes are TRBV28 and TRBJ1-5, with unresolved D. Germline values: CDR1 MDHEN, CDR2 SYDVKM. V dropped 5 bases and J dropped 7 bases, with 15 bases sitting between them. The CDR3 is 14 residues long. As DNA, the CDR3 is TGTGCCAGCAGTGCCCACGTATTGGGCCAGCCCCAGCATTTT. Translation gives CASSAHVLGQPQHF.

As concerns this clone: The junction departs from germline at one end; a sequencing error may be responsible. The chain is built from TRBV5-1 and TRBJ2-2; TRBD1 might be the D (5 bases). The CDR3 is 16 amino acids. Germline CDR1 and CDR2: SGHRS and YFSETQ. CDR3 residues: CVSSLYPGLNTGELFF. CDR3 nucleotide sequence: TGCGTCAGCAGCTTATATCCAGGGCTGAACACCGGGGAGCTGTTTTTT.

The chain has TRBV6-1 and TRBJ2-1; a weak D match, TRBD2 (5 bases). The CDR3 has 13 amino acids. With 3 bases removed from V and 7 bases from J, the gap between germline ends came to 10 bases. Germline-derived CDR1 and CDR2 are MNHNS and SASEGT. CDR3 coding DNA: TGTGCCAGCAGTGATCCGGGATGGAATGAGCAGTTCTTC. It specifies CASSDPGWNEQFF.

The chain joins TRBV5-1 to TRBJ1-6; D not resolved. From germline, CDR1 is SGHRS and CDR2 YFSETQ. Trimming took off 0 bases at V and 8 bases at J, with 12 bases between the two ends. This CDR3 is 15 amino acids long. The CDR3 is CASSLEGSRDSPLHF. The CDR3 bases are TGCGCCAGCAGCTTGGAAGGGTCGAGGGATTCACCCCTCCACTTT.

The chain combines TRBV7-2 with TRBJ1-1; 7 nucleotides line up with TRBD1. Germline CDR1 is SGHTA and CDR2 is FQGNSA. The J segment lost 4 bases and the V segment lost 6 bases, leaving 8 bases of the junction unmatched. CDR3 length: 14 amino acids. CDR3 sequence: CASSRDSGVTEAFF. The CDR3 region has the DNA TGTGCCAGCAGTAGGGACAGCGGAGTCACTGAAGCTTTCTTT. The full variable domain, rest sourced from reference TRBV7-2 and TRBJ1-1, is GAGVSQSPSNKVTEKGKDVELRCDPISGHTALYWYRQSLGQGLEFLIYFQGNSAPDKSGLPSDRFSAERTGGSVSTLTIQRTQQEDSAVYLCASSRDSGVTEAFFGQGTRLTVV.

This CDR3 is CSVDPLAAYNEQFF. CDR3 DNA sequence: TGCAGCGTTGACCCCCTAGCGGCCTACAATGAGCAGTTCTTC. This sequence joins TRBV29-1 and TRBJ2-1, with TRBD2 matching 7 bases. Looked up from germline, CDR1 is SQVTM and CDR2 is ANQGSEA. The V segment lost 3 bases and the J segment 2 bases; nucleotides outside the gene matches: 4. The CDR3 is made up of 14 amino acids.

V usage is TRBV10-2 and J usage is TRBJ2-7; TRBD2 aligns across 8 bases. Germline V gene sequence: CDR1 WSHSY, CDR2 SAAADI. The CDR3 is 14 residues long. V lost 6 bases and J lost 5; bases outside the gene matches: 9. The CDR3 here is CASSPGTSPNEQYF. The CDR3 DNA is TGCGCCAGCAGCCCCGGGACTAGTCCGAACGAGCAGTACTTC.

V gene TRBV2 combines with J gene TRBJ1-2, with D hard to call. The ends were cut back, 4 bases at V and 0 bases at J, with 6 bases in the middle. This CDR3 is built from 13 residues. Germline V gene data show CDR1 as SNHLY and CDR2 as FYNNEI. This chain's CDR3 is CASSVGANYGYTF. The CDR3 coding sequence is TGTGCCAGCAGTGTCGGAGCTAACTATGGCTACACCTTC.

Concerning this clone itself: The junction departs from the called germline gene at one end, perhaps through a read error. J is TRBJ1-2 and V is TRBV14; D remains unclear. The germline gives CDR1 SGHDN, CDR2 FVKESK. The CDR3 is 14 residues long. CDR3 nucleotide sequence: TGTGCCAGCAGCCAAGCCGGCGGTCCCCCTGGCTGCACCTTC. This codes for CASSQAGGPPGCTF.

This sequence joins TRBV7-2 and TRBJ2-3, with TRBD2 matching over 9 bases. Germline trimming cut 5 bases from V and 4 bases from J; bases unmatched to any gene: 7. This CDR3 comprises 15 residues. Germline lookup yields CDR1 SGHTA and CDR2 FQGNSA. CDR3 amino acids: CASSRLAGDADTQYF. CDR3 nucleotides: TGTGCCAGCAGCCGGTTAGCGGGAGACGCAGATACGCAGTATTTT.

CDR3 protein: CASRQGSTEAFF. The CDR3 DNA follows: TGTGCCAGCAGGCAGGGTAGCACCGAAGCTTTCTTT. The V gene is TRBV28, the J gene TRBJ1-1; TRBD1 is a possible D gene (5 bases). Germline V gene lookup returns CDR1 MDHEN and CDR2 SYDVKM. The V end lost 6 bases, the J end lost 8 bases, and 13 bases lay between the germline ends. CDR3 size: 12 residues. Looking up the rest from reference TRBV28 and TRBJ1-1 gives the full variable domain: DVKVTQSSRYLVKRTGEKVFLECVQDMDHENMFWYRQDPGLGLRLIYFSYDVKMKEKGDIPEGYSVSREKKERFSLILESASTNQTSMYLCASRQGSTEAFFGQGTRLTVV.

This chain connects TRBV27 to TRBJ2-7; D perhaps matches TRBD2 (6 bases). Germline V CDR1 and CDR2: MNHEY, SMNVEV (reference sequence). The CDR3 covers 14 residues. The ends were cut back, 5 bases at V and 3 bases at J, with 14 bases in the middle. CDR3 DNA: TGTGCCAGCAGTGCCAGCGGAGGGGTCTACGAGCAGTACTTC. Its translation: CASSASGGVYEQYF.

CDR3 sequence: CAYSALLAGGPGTDTQYF. The CDR3 DNA reads TGTGCCTACAGTGCGTTACTAGCGGGAGGGCCCGGCACAGATACGCAGTATTTT. J is TRBJ2-3 and V is TRBV2; TRBD2 matches at 13 bases. Germline trimming cut 11 bases from V and 1 base from J; bases unmatched to any gene: 15. The germline gives CDR1 SNHLY, CDR2 FYNNEI. CDR3 length equals 18 residues.

The V call is TRBV5-8, the J call TRBJ2-2; D not resolved. V lost 0 bases, J lost 5 bases, and 8 bases lay in between. This CDR3 region has 14 residues. CDR1 SGHTS and CDR2 YDEGEE come from the germline V gene. This CDR3 reads CASSLATGTGELFF. For the CDR3, the DNA is TGTGCCAGCAGCTTGGCGACGGGTACCGGGGAGCTGTTTTTT.

This chain connects TRBV5-1 to TRBJ1-5; D gene unclear. V was clipped by 4 bases and J by 5 bases, with 10 bases between them. Looked up from germline, CDR1 is SGHRS and CDR2 is YFSETQ. The CDR3 is made up of 13 amino acids. CDR3 loop: CASSLAGDQPQHF. In DNA form, the CDR3 reads TGCGCCAGCAGCCTCGCGGGAGATCAGCCCCAGCATTTT.

CDR3 loop: CSADRVNTEAFF. The CDR3 DNA follows: TGCAGCGCGGACAGGGTGAACACTGAAGCTTTCTTT. V and J are TRBV29-1 and TRBJ1-1, with 8 bases fitting TRBD1. Trimming removed 7 bases from V and 0 bases from J; junction bases left unmatched: 1. Germline lookup yields CDR1 SQVTM and CDR2 ANQGSEA. The CDR3 contains 12 residues. The full variable domain, with the rest looked up from reference TRBV29-1 and TRBJ1-1, is SAVISQKPSRDICQRGTSLTIQCQVDSQVTMMFWYRQQPGQSLTLIATANQGSEATYESGFVIDKFPISRPNLTFSTLTVSNMSPEDSSIYLCSADRVNTEAFFGQGTRLTVV.

The chain joins TRBV25-1 to TRBJ1-6; TRBD1 is a possible D gene (5 bases). This CDR3 contains 15 residues. Trimming pared 6 bases from V and 9 bases from J, leaving 18 bases between. Germline V gene lookup returns CDR1 MGHDK and CDR2 SYGVNS. The CDR3: CASRAHRLGGSPLHF. CDR3 bases: TGTGCCAGCAGGGCACATCGGTTGGGGGGTTCACCCCTCCACTTT.

The chain couples TRBV28 to TRBJ2-3; D gene unclear. CDR1 is MDHEN and CDR2 is SYDVKM in the germline V gene. Trimming took 3 bases from V and 2 from J, leaving 6 bases between them. This CDR3 contains 13 residues. The CDR3: CASSFSATDTQYF. DNA for the CDR3: TGTGCCAGCAGTTTCAGCGCCACAGATACGCAGTATTTT. Together with reference TRBV28 and TRBJ2-3, the CDR3 gives the full variable domain: DVKVTQSSRYLVKRTGEKVFLECVQDMDHENMFWYRQDPGLGLRLIYFSYDVKMKEKGDIPEGYSVSREKKERFSLILESASTNQTSMYLCASSFSATDTQYFGPGTRLTVL.